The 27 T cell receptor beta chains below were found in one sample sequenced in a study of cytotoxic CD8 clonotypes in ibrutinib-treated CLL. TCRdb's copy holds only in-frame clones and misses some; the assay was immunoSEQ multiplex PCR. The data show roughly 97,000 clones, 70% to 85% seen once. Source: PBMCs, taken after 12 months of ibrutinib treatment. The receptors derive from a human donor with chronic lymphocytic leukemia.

CDR3 in DNA: TGTGCCAGTAGCCATGGACCGTCCTACGAGCAGTACTTC. It codes for CASSHGPSYEQYF. The chain couples TRBV19 to TRBJ2-7; no clear D. This CDR3 region has 13 residues. Germline V gene data show CDR1 as LNHDA and CDR2 as SQIVND (reference sequence). Trimming took off 6 bases at V and 1 base at J, with 10 bases between the two ends.

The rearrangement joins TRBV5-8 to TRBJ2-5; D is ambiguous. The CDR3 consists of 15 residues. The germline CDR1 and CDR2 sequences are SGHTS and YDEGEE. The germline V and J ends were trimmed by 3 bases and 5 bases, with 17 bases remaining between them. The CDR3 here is CASSSQTLKAETQYF. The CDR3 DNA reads TGTGCCAGCAGCTCCCAGACCCTTAAGGCGGAGACCCAGTACTTC. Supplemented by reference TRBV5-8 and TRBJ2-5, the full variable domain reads EAGVTQSPTHLIKTRGQQATLRCSPISGHTSVYWYQQALGLGLQFLLWYDEGEERNRGNFPPRFSGRQFPNYSSELNVNALELEDSALYLCASSSQTLKAETQYFGPGTRLLVL.

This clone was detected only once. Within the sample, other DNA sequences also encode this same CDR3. The CDR3 protein is CASSQEAHYGYTF. As DNA, the CDR3 is TGCGCCAGCAGCCAAGAGGCCCACTATGGCTACACCTTC. The chain uses TRBV4-3 and TRBJ1-2; no reliable D call. This CDR3 has 13 residues. In germline, CDR1 is LGHNA, CDR2 YSLEER. Trimming stripped 0 bases from V and 3 bases from J, with 5 bases between.

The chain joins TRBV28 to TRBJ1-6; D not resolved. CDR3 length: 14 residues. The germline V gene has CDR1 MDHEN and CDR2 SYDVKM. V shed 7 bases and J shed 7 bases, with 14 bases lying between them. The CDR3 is CASIAGVGNSPLHF. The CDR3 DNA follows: TGTGCCAGCATTGCCGGGGTTGGAAATTCACCCCTCCACTTT.

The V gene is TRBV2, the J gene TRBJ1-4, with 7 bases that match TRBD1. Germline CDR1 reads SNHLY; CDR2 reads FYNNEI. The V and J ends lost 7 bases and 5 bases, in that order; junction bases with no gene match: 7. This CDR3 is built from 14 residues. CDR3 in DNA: TGTGCCAGCATTCGGACAGGATCAAATGAAAAACTGTTTTTT. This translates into CASIRTGSNEKLFF.

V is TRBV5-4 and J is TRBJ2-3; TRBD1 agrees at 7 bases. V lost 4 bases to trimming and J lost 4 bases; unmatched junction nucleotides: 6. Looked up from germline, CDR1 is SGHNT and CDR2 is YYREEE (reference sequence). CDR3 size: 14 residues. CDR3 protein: CASSKRQGPDTQYF. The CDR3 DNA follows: TGTGCCAGCAGCAAGCGACAGGGCCCAGATACGCAGTATTTT.

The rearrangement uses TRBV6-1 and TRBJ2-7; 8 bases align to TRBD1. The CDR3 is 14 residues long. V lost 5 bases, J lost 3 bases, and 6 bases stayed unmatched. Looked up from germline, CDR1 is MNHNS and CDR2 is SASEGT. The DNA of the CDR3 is TGTGCCAGCAGTAGGGCAGGGGGCCTCTACGAGCAGTACTTC. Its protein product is CASSRAGGLYEQYF.

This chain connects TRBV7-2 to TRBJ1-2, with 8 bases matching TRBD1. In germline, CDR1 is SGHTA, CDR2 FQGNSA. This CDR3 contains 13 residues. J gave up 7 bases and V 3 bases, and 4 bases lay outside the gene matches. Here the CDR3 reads CASSFAGGVGYTF. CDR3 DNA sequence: TGTGCCAGCAGCTTCGCAGGGGGCGTTGGCTACACCTTC.

Written as DNA, the CDR3 is TGTGCCAGCTCCCGCGGTGAGGGCGACACCGGGGAGCTGTTTTTT. This sequence encodes CASSRGEGDTGELFF. The J gene is TRBJ2-2, the V gene TRBV6-4, with D possibly being TRBD2 (5 bases). Germline V CDR1 and CDR2: MRHNA, SNTAGT. V was clipped by 8 bases and J by 3 bases, with 16 bases between them. This CDR3 is 15 amino acids long.

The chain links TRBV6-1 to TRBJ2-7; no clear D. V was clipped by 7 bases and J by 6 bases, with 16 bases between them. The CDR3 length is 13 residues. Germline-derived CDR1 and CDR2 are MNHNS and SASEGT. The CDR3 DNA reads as TGTGCCAGCACCTACAATTCCAGAGGCGAGCAGTACTTC. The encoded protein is CASTYNSRGEQYF.

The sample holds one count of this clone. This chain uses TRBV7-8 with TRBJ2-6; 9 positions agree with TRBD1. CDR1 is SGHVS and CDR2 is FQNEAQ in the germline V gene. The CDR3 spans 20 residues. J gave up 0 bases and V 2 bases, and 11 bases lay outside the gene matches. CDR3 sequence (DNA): TGTGCCAGCAGCTTACATCCGGGACAGGGAACCCGCTCTGGGGCCAACGTCCTGACTTTC. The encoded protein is CASSLHPGQGTRSGANVLTF.

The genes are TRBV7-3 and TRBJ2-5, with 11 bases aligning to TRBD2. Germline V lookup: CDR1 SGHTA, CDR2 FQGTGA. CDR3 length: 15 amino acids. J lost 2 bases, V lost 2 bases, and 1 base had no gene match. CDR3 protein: CASSLLAGGQETQYF. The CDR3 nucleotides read TGTGCCAGCAGCTTATTAGCGGGGGGGCAAGAGACCCAGTACTTC.

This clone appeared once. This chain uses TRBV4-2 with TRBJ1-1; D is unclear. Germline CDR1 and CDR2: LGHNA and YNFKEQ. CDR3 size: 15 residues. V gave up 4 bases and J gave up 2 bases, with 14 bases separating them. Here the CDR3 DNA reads TGTGCCAGCAGCCCCGCTACTGGACGCAACACTGAAGCTTTCTTT. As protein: CASSPATGRNTEAFF.

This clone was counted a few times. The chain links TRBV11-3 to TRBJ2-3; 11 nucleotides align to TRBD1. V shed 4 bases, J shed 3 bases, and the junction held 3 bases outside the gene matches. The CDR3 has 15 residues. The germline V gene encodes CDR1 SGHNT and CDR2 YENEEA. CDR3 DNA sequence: TGTGCCAGCAGCTCCGGACAGGGGGCAACAGATACGCAGTATTTT. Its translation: CASSSGQGATDTQYF.

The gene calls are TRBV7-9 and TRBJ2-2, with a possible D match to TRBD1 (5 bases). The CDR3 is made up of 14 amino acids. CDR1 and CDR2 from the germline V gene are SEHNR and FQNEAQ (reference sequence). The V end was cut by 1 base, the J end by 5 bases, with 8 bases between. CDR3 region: CASSLDDSTGELFF. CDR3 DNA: TGTGCCAGCAGCTTAGACGACAGTACCGGGGAGCTGTTTTTT.

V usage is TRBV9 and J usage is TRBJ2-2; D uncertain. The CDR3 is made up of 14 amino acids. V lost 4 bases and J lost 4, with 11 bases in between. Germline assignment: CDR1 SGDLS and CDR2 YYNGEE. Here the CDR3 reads CASSPGVSTGELFF. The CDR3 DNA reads TGTGCCAGCAGCCCCGGTGTGAGCACCGGGGAGCTGTTTTTT. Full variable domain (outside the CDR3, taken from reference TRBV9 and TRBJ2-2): DSGVTQTPKHLITATGQRVTLRCSPRSGDLSVYWYQQSLDQGLQFLIQYYNGEERAKGNILERFSAQQFPDLHSELNLSSLELGDSALYFCASSPGVSTGELFFGEGSRLTVL.

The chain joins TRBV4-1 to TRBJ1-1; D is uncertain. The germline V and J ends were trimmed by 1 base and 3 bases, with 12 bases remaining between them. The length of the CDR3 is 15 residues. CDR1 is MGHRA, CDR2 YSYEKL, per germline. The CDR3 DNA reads TGCGCCAGCAGCCAAGCCCCCACTCGGGACACTGAAGCTTTCTTT. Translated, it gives CASSQAPTRDTEAFF.

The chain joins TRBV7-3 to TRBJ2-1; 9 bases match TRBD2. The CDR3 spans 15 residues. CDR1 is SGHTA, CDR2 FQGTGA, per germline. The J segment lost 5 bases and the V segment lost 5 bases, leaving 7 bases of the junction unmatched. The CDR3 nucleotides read TGTGCCAGCAGCAGCGGGGGGTCCACAGACAATGAGCAGTTCTTC. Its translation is CASSSGGSTDNEQFF.

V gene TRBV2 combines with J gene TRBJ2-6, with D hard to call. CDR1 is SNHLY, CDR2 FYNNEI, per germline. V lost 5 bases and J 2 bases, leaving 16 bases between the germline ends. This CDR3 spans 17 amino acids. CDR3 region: CASSRTAKLPGANVLTF. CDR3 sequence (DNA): TGTGCCAGCAGTCGGACCGCCAAACTACCTGGGGCCAACGTCCTGACTTTC.

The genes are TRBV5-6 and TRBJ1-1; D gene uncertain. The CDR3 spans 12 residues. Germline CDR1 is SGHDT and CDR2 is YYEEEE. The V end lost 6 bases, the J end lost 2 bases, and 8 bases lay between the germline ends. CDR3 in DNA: TGTGCCAGCACTGGAGCCAACACTGAAGCTTTCTTT. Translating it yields CASTGANTEAFF.

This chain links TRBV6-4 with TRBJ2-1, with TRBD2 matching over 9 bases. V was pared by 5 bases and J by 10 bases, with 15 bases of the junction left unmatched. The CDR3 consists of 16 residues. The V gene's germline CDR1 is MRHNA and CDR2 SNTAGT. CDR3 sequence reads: CASSRDPSGALGEQFF. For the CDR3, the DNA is TGTGCCAGCAGTCGAGACCCTAGCGGGGCCCTCGGGGAGCAGTTCTTC.

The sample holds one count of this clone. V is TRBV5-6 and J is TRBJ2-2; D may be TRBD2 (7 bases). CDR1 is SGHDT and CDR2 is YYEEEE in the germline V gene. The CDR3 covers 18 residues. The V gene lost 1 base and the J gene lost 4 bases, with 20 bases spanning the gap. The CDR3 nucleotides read TGTGCCAGCAGCTTGCTTTCGGGGGGCTCTTCGGGCACCGGGGAGCTGTTTTTT. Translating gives CASSLLSGGSSGTGELFF.

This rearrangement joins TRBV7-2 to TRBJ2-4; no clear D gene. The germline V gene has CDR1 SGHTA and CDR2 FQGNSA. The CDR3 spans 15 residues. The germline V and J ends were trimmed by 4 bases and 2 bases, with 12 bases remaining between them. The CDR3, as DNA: TGTGCCAGCAGCTCGCAAGACACTTCCAAAAACATTCAGTACTTC. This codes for CASSSQDTSKNIQYF.

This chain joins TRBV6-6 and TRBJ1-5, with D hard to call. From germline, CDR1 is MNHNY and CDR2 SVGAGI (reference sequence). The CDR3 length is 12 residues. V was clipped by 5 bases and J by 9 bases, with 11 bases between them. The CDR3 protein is CASSSWAGPQHF. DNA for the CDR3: TGTGCCAGCAGTAGTTGGGCGGGGCCCCAGCATTTT.

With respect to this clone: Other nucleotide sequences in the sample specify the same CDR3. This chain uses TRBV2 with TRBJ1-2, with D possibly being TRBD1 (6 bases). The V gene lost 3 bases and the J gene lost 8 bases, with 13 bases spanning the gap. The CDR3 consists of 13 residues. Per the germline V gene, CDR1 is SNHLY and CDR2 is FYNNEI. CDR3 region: CASSEEGGYGYTF. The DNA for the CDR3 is TGTGCCAGCAGTGAGGAAGGGGGTTACGGCTACACCTTC.

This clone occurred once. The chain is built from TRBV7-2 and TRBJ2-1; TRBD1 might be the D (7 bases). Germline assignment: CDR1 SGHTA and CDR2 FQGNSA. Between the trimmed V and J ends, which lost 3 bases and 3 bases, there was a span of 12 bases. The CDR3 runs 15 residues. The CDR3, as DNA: TGTGCCAGCAGCTTCGACAGGGACTTCTACAATGAGCAGTTCTTC. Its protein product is CASSFDRDFYNEQFF.

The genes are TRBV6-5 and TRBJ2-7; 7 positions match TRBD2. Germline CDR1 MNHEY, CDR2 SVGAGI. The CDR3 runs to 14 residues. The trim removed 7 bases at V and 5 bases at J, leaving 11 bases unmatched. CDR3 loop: CASKFGRRVHEQYF. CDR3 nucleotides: TGTGCCAGCAAGTTCGGGAGGCGCGTCCACGAGCAGTACTTC.